This T cell receptor beta chain was sequenced in a study of shared clonotypes between healthy human individuals. The data were produced by immunoSEQ multiplex PCR, yet TCRdb's version contains in-frame clones alone and is incomplete. The table has about 2.2 million clones, around 95% seen once; the top ten hold roughly 1.7%. Turning to this clone: Its antigen is unknown.

Naive CD8 cells were CD45RO-negative, positively selected for CCR7, excluding terminally differentiated effector memory CD45RA+ cells. Study results and limitations: Rarefaction showed sorted-subset sequencing was incomplete despite large depth.

Sequencing was carried out using naive CD8+ T cells from PBMCs. This sequence originates from a man aged 18 to 29 in good health. Some clones in this sample may be carry-over from other donors' samples.

This CDR3 reads CASSLTAQGDHEQFF. CDR3 coding DNA: TGTGCCAGCAGCTTAACGGCGCAGGGGGACCATGAGCAGTTCTTC. The chain joins TRBV7-9 to TRBJ2-1; 7 nucleotides align to TRBD1. The CDR3 runs to 15 residues. Germline V gene data show CDR1 as SEHNR and CDR2 as FQNEAQ (reference sequence). Trimming took 2 bases from V and 8 from J; bases not matched to a gene: 9.